This T cell receptor (beta chain) was documented in a study of OX40 agonist ivuxolimab in advanced cancers. The germline V and J ends were trimmed by 1 base and 6 bases, with 15 bases remaining between them. Germline V gene data show CDR1 as GTSNPN and CDR2 as SVGIG (reference sequence). This CDR3 comprises 14 residues. Measured with immunoSEQ multiplex PCR; TCRdb has only the in-frame clones, and not every one. The table has around 19,000 clones, around 70% seen once; the top ten hold 20% to 30%. As concerns this clone: Other DNA sequences in this specimen translate into the identical CDR3.

The receptor was isolated from an adult with an advanced solid tumor such as melanoma, head and neck, liver or kidney cancer. The rearrangement joins TRBV30 to TRBJ1-1; a weak D match, TRBD1 (5 bases). Sequences were derived from CD4+ or CD8+ T cells sorted from blood, sampled in a trial of the OX40 agonist ivuxolimab. The DNA of the CDR3 is TGTGCCTGGAGTGAAACCAGGGTTGGCGCTGAAGCTTTCTTT. Amino acid sequence: CAWSETRVGAEAFF.